This T cell receptor beta chain comes out of a study of T cell responses to AZD1222 COVID-19 vaccine. Produced via immunoSEQ multiplex PCR; TCRdb's table is partial and in-frame only. Of 95,000 to 100,000 clones listed, almost 90% are singletons. This CDR3 has 16 residues. Between the trimmed V and J ends, which lost 0 bases and 5 bases, there was a span of 16 bases. Germline V CDR1 and CDR2: SGHVS, FNYEAQ. The source of this sequence is an adult who received the AZD1222 COVID-19 vaccine. The sequenced sample was peripheral blood, obtained 28 days after the second AZD1222 dose. V gene TRBV7-6 combines with J gene TRBJ2-5, with D unclear. The CDR3 here is CASSLAGQSLWETQYF. In DNA form, the CDR3 reads TGTGCCAGCAGCTTAGCCGGCCAGAGTCTGTGGGAGACCCAGTACTTC.